The T cell receptor (beta chain) under discussion was sequenced for a study of PD-1 blockade in classical Hodgkin lymphoma. This CDR3 spans 16 amino acids. Per germline, CDR1 LGHNA and CDR2 YSLEER. With 0 bases clipped from V and 5 bases from J, the junction kept 4 bases outside the gene matches. Profiling relied on immunoSEQ multiplex PCR, and the TCRdb table lists in-frame clones only, not all of them. The sample consists of about 110,000 clones, 80% to 90% of them appearing once. Brentuximab vedotin exposure varied among the patients, all of whom had relapsed after autologous stem cell transplantation.

This specimen consisted of peripheral blood mononuclear cells (PBMCs), obtained before the second cycle of nivolumab. The clonotype was recovered from a human donor with classical Hodgkin lymphoma. This sequence joins TRBV4-3 and TRBJ1-5; 10 nucleotides align to TRBD1. CDR3 sequence reads: CASSQDPGTGDQPQHF. For the CDR3, the DNA is TGCGCCAGCAGCCAAGATCCTGGGACAGGGGATCAGCCCCAGCATTTT.